This T cell receptor beta chain came from a study of CD8+ T cells in alopecia areata. Across the whole study: After 6 to 18 months of tofacitinib, follow-up continued 6 months off drug.

Reverse transcribed after extraction, RNA yielded cDNA as the sequencing template. Sequencing used immunoSEQ multiplex PCR; TCRdb keeps in-frame clones, though not all of them. The sample yields about 190,000 clones, 64% seen once. This sample's treatment: oral pan-JAK inhibitor, 5-10 mg twice daily. General observations from the study: Clonality exceeded that of normal scalp in lesional scalp, most notably in alopecia totalis/universalis.

As regards this clone: What it binds is not known.

The source was CD4+ T cells sorted from blood, collected at week 4, from a patient treated with tofacitinib. The clonotype originates from a human donor with alopecia areata.

CDR3 sequence: CAWSPIPGSPLHF. For the CDR3, the DNA is TGTGCCTGGAGTCCAATCCCAGGTTCACCCCTCCACTTT. This sequence joins TRBV30 and TRBJ1-6; D gene uncertain. Germline V gene sequence: CDR1 GTSNPN, CDR2 SVGIG (reference sequence). The V end lost 2 bases, the J end lost 9 bases, and 11 bases lay between the germline ends. This CDR3 has 13 residues.